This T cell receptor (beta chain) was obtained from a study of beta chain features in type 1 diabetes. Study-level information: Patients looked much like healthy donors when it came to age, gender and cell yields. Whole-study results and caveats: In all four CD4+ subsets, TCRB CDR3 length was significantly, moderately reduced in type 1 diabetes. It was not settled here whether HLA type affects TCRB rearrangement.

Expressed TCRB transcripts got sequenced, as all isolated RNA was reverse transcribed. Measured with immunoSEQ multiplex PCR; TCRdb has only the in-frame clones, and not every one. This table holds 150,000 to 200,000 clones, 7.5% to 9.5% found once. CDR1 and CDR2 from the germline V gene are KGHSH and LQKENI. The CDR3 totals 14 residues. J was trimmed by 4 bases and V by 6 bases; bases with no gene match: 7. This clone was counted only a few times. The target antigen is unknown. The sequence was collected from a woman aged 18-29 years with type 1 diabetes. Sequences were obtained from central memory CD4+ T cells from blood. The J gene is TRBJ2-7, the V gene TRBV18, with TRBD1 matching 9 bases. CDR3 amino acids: CASSQIGTGYEQYF. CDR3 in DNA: TGTGCCAGCTCCCAAATCGGGACAGGGTACGAGCAGTACTTC.